Listed below are T cell receptor beta chains from one sample, sequenced in a study of T cell responses to AZD1222 COVID-19 vaccine. Method: immunoSEQ multiplex PCR; TCRdb's copy keeps in-frame clones and lacks some. Among around 81,000 clones listed, under 95% were seen once. The specimen was peripheral blood, collected 28 days after the second AZD1222 dose. These receptors all stem from an adult who received the AZD1222 COVID-19 vaccine. CDR3s include the opening cysteine and the closing phenylalanine or tryptophan. D genes are given only for firm matches. Expanded clones are given a class, and other clones once, few, many or no size at all.

TRBJ2-7 | NA | NA | TRBV28 | 14 | TGTGCCAGCAGTTTACGATCGTTGGGGTACGAGCAGTACTTC | CASSLRSLGYEQYF
TRBJ1-5 | NA | NA | TRBV6-2/TRBV6-3 | 14 | TGTGCCAGCAGCCAAGGACAGCTAAATCAGCCCCAGCATTTT | CASSQGQLNQPQHF
TRBJ2-1 | NA | TRBD1 | TRBV2 | 13 | TGTGCCACCGGGACAGCAACCTACAATGAGCAGTTCTTC | CATGTATYNEQFF
TRBJ2-5 | NA | NA | TRBV18 | 11 | TGTGCCAGCTCACGGGAAGAGACCCAGTACTTC | CASSREETQYF
TRBJ1-5 | NA | NA | TRBV15 | 13 | TGTGCCACCAGTCTTAGGGGGAATCAGCCCCAGCATTTT | CATSLRGNQPQHF
TRBJ2-2 | once | TRBD2 | TRBV5-8 | 18 | TGTGCCAGCAGCCCCGGGACGGGACTAGCGACGAACACCGGGGAGCTGTTTTTT | CASSPGTGLATNTGELFF
TRBJ2-5 | NA | NA | TRBV14 | 13 | TGTGCCAGCAGCCAAGAAAGTTATAGGACCCAGTACTTC | CASSQESYRTQYF
TRBJ2-1 | NA | NA | TRBV28 | 12 | TGTGCCAGCAGGGCCCGTCCCAATGAGCAGTTCTTC | CASRARPNEQFF
TRBJ2-2 | NA | NA | TRBV3-1/TRBV3-2 | 15 | TGTGCCAGCAGCCAAGACCGGACATACACCGGGGAGCTGTTTTTT | CASSQDRTYTGELFF
TRBJ2-7 | NA | TRBD2 | TRBV7-8 | 15 | TGTGCCAGCAGCTTAGAAGCGGGGGCGGTCTACGAGCAGTACTTC | CASSLEAGAVYEQYF
TRBJ2-1 | NA | NA | TRBV4-1 | 15 | TGCGCCAGCAGCCAAGAGACGGGATCCTACAATGAGCAGTTCTTC | CASSQETGSYNEQFF
TRBJ2-7 | NA | NA | TRBV6-1 | 15 | TGTGCCAGCAGTGAGCCGGGGTTCGGCCACTACGAGCAGTACTTC | CASSEPGFGHYEQYF
TRBJ2-3 | few | TRBD2 | TRBV2 | 14 | TGTGCCAGCAGGACGGGACTAGAGACAGATACGCAGTATTTT | CASRTGLETDTQYF
TRBJ2-1 | NA | TRBD2 | TRBV11-3 | 16 | TGTGCCAGCAGCTTAGGACTAGCGGGAGTTGTTTATGAGCAGTTCTTC | CASSLGLAGVVYEQFF
TRBJ2-1 | NA | NA | TRBV5-4 | 16 | TGTGCCAGCAGCTTGGTTGGGAGGAGCTCCTACAATGAGCAGTTCTTC | CASSLVGRSSYNEQFF
TRBJ2-1 | once | NA | TRBV19 | 12 | TGTGCCAGTAGTATAGGAGCTGTTGAGCAGTTCTTC | CASSIGAVEQFF
TRBJ2-7 | NA | NA | TRBV7-2 | 15 | TGTGCCAGCAGCTTAAAGGCGGACACCCTCTACGAGCAGTACTTC | CASSLKADTLYEQYF